Listed here is a single T cell receptor (beta chain). The J segment lost 3 bases and the V segment lost 6 bases, leaving 4 bases of the junction unmatched. CDR3 size: 13 residues. In germline, CDR1 is DFQATT, CDR2 SNEGSKA (reference sequence). Via MiXCR, TCRdb re-called the RT-PCR reads, giving one row per CDR3 protein. Among tens of thousands of distinct CDR3 sequences listed, less than 45% were seen once. These data come from a study of patients and donors after allogeneic stem cell transplantation. This chain links TRBV20-1 with TRBJ2-7; 11 nucleotides align to TRBD2. Sequencing was performed on blood, either unsorted or a sorted T cell fraction (not recorded which). The source of this sequence is a human donor who was either an allogeneic HSCT recipient or a stem cell or donor lymphocyte infusion donor (not recorded which). It is not recorded whose cells these are; they may come from a transplant donor. CDR3 bases: TGCAGTGCCACCGGGACTAGCGGCTACGAGCAGTACTTC. Its translation is CSATGTSGYEQYF.